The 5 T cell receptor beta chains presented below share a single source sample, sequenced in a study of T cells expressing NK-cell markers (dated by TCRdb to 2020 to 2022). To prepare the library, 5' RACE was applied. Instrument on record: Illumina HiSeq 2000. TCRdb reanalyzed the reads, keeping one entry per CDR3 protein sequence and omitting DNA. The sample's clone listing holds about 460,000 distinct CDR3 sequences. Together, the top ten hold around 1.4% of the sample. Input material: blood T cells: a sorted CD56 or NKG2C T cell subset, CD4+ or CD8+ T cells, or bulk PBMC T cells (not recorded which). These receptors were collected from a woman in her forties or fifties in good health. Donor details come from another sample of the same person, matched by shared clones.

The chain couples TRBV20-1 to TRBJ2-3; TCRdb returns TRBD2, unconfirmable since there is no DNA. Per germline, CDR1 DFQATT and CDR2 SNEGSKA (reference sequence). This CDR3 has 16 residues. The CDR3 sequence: CSARDLLAGDEDTQYF.

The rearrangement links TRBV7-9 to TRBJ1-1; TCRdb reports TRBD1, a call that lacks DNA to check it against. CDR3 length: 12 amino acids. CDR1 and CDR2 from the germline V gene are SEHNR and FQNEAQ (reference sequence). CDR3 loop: CASGQGNTEAFF. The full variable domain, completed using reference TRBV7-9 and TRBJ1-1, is DTGVSQNPRHKITKRGQNVTFRCDPISEHNRLYWYRQTLGQGPEFLTYFQNEAQLEKSRLLSDRFSAERPKGSFSTLEIQRTEQGDSAMYLCASGQGNTEAFFGQGTRLTVV.

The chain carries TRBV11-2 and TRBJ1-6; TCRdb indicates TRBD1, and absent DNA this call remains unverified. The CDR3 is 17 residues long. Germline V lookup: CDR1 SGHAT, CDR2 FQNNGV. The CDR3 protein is CASSPRTGQGFNSPLHF.

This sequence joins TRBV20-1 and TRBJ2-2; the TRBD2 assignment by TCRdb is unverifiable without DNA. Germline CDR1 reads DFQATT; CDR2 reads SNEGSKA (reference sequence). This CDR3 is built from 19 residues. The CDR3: CSARDDLGLGFANTGELFF.

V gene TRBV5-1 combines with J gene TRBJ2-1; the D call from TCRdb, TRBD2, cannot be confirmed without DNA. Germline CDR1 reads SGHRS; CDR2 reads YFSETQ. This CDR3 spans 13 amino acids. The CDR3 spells CASSSARYNEQFF.